Below are 32 T cell receptor beta chains sequenced from a single sample in a study of spatial heterogeneity in lung cancer. Regarding the study as a whole: Within tumors, counts of expanded alpha and beta TCRs tracked tumor mutation counts.

Using its own MiXCR run on the 5' RACE reads, TCRdb lists one record per CDR3 protein. The sample lists 20,000 to 30,000 distinct CDR3 sequences, 8.8% occurring once. Specified time point: sample taken at primary tumor resection. These TCRs are of unknown antigen specificity. This specimen was lung tumor tissue, taken at surgery. Receptor source: a male donor with early-stage non-small cell lung cancer.

The chain carries TRBV12-3 or TRBV12-4 and TRBJ2-1, with 11 nucleotides matching TRBD2. The trim removed 4 bases at V and 7 bases at J, leaving 9 bases unmatched. The CDR3 spans 16 residues. The CDR3: CASSWGTSGLRNEQFF. DNA for the CDR3: TGTGCCAGCAGTTGGGGGACTAGCGGCCTTAGGAATGAGCAGTTCTTC.

This clonotype showed up many times. The genes are TRBV28 and TRBJ2-1; TRBD2 matches at 7 bases. This CDR3 spans 12 amino acids. Germline V lookup: CDR1 MDHEN, CDR2 SYDVKM. V lost 8 bases and J lost 5; bases outside the gene matches: 3. In DNA, the CDR3 is TGTGCCAGCGGGGGGGTCAACAATGAGCAGTTCTTC. Its translation is CASGGVNNEQFF.

The sample holds a few counts of this clonotype. The chain recombines TRBV14 with TRBJ2-7, with D perhaps assigned TRBD1 or TRBD2 (5 bases each). Germline V gene lookup returns CDR1 SGHDN and CDR2 FVKESK. V was clipped by 4 bases and J by 4 bases, with 17 bases between them. The CDR3 totals 15 residues. This CDR3 is CASSPNRWGSYEQYF. The CDR3 DNA follows: TGTGCCAGCAGCCCAAACAGGTGGGGGTCTTACGAGCAGTACTTC.

This clonotype was seen at least ten times. The chain is built from TRBV6-5 and TRBJ1-5, with D unclear. The CDR3 spans 14 residues. The V and J ends lost 7 bases and 2 bases respectively, with 12 bases between them. Germline values: CDR1 MNHEY, CDR2 SVGAGI. The CDR3 is CASKSFQGNQPQHF. The CDR3 bases are TGTGCCAGCAAGTCGTTCCAAGGCAATCAGCCCCAGCATTTT.

Ten or more counts support this clonotype. The chain uses TRBV2 and TRBJ2-3; D is perhaps TRBD1 or TRBD2 (6 bases each). CDR1 SNHLY and CDR2 FYNNEI come from the germline V gene. This CDR3 is 14 amino acids long. Trimming shortened V by 2 bases and J by 5 bases, and 11 bases separated the two germline ends. CDR3 loop: CASSETGRGDTQYF. The CDR3 DNA is TGTGCCAGCAGTGAAACAGGGCGGGGAGATACGCAGTATTTT.

This clonotype was detected only a few times. The V call is TRBV11-2, the J call TRBJ2-7; D may be TRBD1 (7 bases). The CDR3 loop spans 14 amino acids. V lost 8 bases and J 4 bases, leaving 18 bases between the germline ends. Germline CDR1 and CDR2: SGHAT and FQNNGV. CDR3 DNA: TGTGCCAGCTCGGCGGGACAGTTTTCTTACGAGCAGTACTTC. This gives the protein CASSAGQFSYEQYF.

This clonotype came up many times. This chain links TRBV9 with TRBJ2-2, with TRBD1 identical over 8 bases. V shed 7 bases and J 1 base; nucleotides not matched to a gene: 6. Germline V CDR1 and CDR2: SGDLS, YYNGEE. The CDR3 consists of 15 residues. The CDR3 reads CASGRDRLNTGELFF. The CDR3 DNA follows: TGTGCCAGCGGTCGGGACAGGCTGAACACCGGGGAGCTGTTTTTT. Supplemented by reference TRBV9 and TRBJ2-2, the full variable domain reads DSGVTQTPKHLITATGQRVTLRCSPRSGDLSVYWYQQSLDQGLQFLIQYYNGEERAKGNILERFSAQQFPDLHSELNLSSLELGDSALYFCASGRDRLNTGELFFGEGSRLTVL.

The chain joins TRBV7-8 to TRBJ2-5; TRBD2 aligns across 15 bases. This CDR3 contains 16 residues. Germline values: CDR1 SGHVS, CDR2 FQNEAQ. The V segment lost 7 bases and the J segment 5 bases; nucleotides outside the gene matches: 8. Here the CDR3 reads CASTIGLAGGRETQYF. The CDR3 region has the DNA TGTGCCAGCACCATTGGACTAGCGGGGGGGCGGGAGACCCAGTACTTC.

In this sample, this clonotype turned up many times. The gene calls are TRBV11-2 and TRBJ2-1; D remains ambiguous. The CDR3 is made up of 14 amino acids. Germline values: CDR1 SGHAT, CDR2 FQNNGV. V lost 2 bases and J 8 bases, leaving 13 bases between the germline ends. The CDR3 DNA follows: TGTGCCAGCAGCTTAAACTGGGGTGGAGATGAGCAGTTCTTC. Residues: CASSLNWGGDEQFF.

In this sample, this clonotype turned up a few times. V gene TRBV5-1 combines with J gene TRBJ1-2; possibly TRBD1 for D (6 bases). V was clipped by 0 bases and J by 4 bases, with 10 bases between them. Germline CDR1 SGHRS, CDR2 YFSETQ. The length of the CDR3 is 14 residues. CDR3 nucleotide sequence: TGCGCCAGCAGCTTGGACGGGGGCACCTATGGCTACACCTTC. Its translation is CASSLDGGTYGYTF.

This clonotype was detected many times. The chain combines TRBV5-1 with TRBJ2-3, with TRBD2 identical over 9 bases. V shed 4 bases, J shed 4 bases, and the junction held 10 bases outside the gene matches. The CDR3 is made up of 16 amino acids. CDR1 is SGHRS, CDR2 YFSETQ, per germline. The CDR3 here is CASSPGPLAGPDTQYF. The CDR3 bases are TGCGCCAGCAGCCCAGGTCCACTAGCGGGCCCAGATACGCAGTATTTT.

This clonotype was seen at least ten times. The chain employs TRBV27 and TRBJ2-5; 7 bases map to TRBD1. Trimming cost V 5 bases and J 5 bases; bases outside gene matches: 5. Germline V gene lookup returns CDR1 MNHEY and CDR2 SMNVEV (reference sequence). This CDR3 region has 13 residues. CDR3 in amino acids: CASSPRGRETQYF. The CDR3 region has the DNA TGTGCCAGCAGTCCAAGGGGGCGTGAGACCCAGTACTTC.

This clonotype was recorded a few times. The rearrangement uses TRBV25-1 and TRBJ1-3; the D gene is possibly TRBD1 (6 bases). Trimming left V 1 base short and J 8 bases short, with 12 bases between. The length of the CDR3 is 14 residues. The V gene's germline CDR1 is MGHDK and CDR2 SYGVNS. The CDR3 nucleotides read TGTGCCAGCAGTGAATTCGGGACACTCGACACCATATATTTT. Translation gives CASSEFGTLDTIYF.

The chain couples TRBV7-2 to TRBJ2-1; D remains ambiguous. V was pared by 5 bases and J by 9 bases, with 11 bases between. Germline V gene sequence: CDR1 SGHTA, CDR2 FQGNSA. The CDR3 covers 12 residues. The CDR3 region has the DNA TGTGCCAGCAGCCTTTATACGGGTGAGCAGTTCTTC. Protein: CASSLYTGEQFF.

V usage is TRBV18 and J usage is TRBJ2-7; TRBD1 matches 10 bases. The CDR3 spans 14 residues. V lost 3 bases and J lost 3; bases outside the gene matches: 2. The germline V gene encodes CDR1 KGHSH and CDR2 LQKENI. DNA for the CDR3: TGTGCCAGCTCACCCCGGACAGGGGGCTACGAGCAGTACTTC. It codes for CASSPRTGGYEQYF.

This clonotype was seen at least ten times. The chain combines TRBV27 with TRBJ1-2; D remains ambiguous. The germline V gene encodes CDR1 MNHEY and CDR2 SMNVEV (reference sequence). CDR3 size: 16 residues. V was pared by 1 base and J by 6 bases, with 18 bases between. The CDR3 spells CASSLYGWGGSDGYTF. The CDR3 region has the DNA TGTGCCAGCAGTTTATACGGCTGGGGAGGTAGTGATGGCTACACCTTC.

This clonotype turned up a few times. The chain recombines TRBV20-1 with TRBJ2-4; 9 bases agree with TRBD2. The V gene end was trimmed by 0 bases and the J gene end by 2 bases; junction bases not matched to a gene: 11. The CDR3 is made up of 18 amino acids. The germline CDR1 and CDR2 sequences are DFQATT and SNEGSKA (reference sequence). This CDR3 is CSARDLGGSGRSKNIQYF. In nucleotides, the CDR3 is TGCAGTGCTAGAGATCTCGGCGGGAGCGGGAGGTCCAAAAACATTCAGTACTTC.

This clonotype was recorded at least ten times. The J gene is TRBJ2-2, the V gene TRBV7-9; 9 nucleotides agree with TRBD1. The V gene end was trimmed by 5 bases and the J gene end by 6 bases; junction bases not matched to a gene: 7. From germline, CDR1 is SEHNR and CDR2 FQNEAQ (reference sequence). CDR3 length: 15 residues. The CDR3, as DNA: TGTGCCAGCAGCACAGGGGGCTACTTTTCCGGGGAGCTGTTTTTT. It encodes CASSTGGYFSGELFF.

In this sample, this clonotype turned up a few times. The chain is built from TRBV11-2 and TRBJ1-2; no firm D call. Germline V lookup: CDR1 SGHAT, CDR2 FQNNGV. The CDR3 totals 14 residues. V was pared by 7 bases and J by 0 bases, with 12 bases between. The CDR3 is CASTGATSNYGYTF. The DNA of the CDR3 is TGTGCCAGCACCGGCGCTACCTCTAACTATGGCTACACCTTC.

The table lists this clonotype with a few counts. The chain uses TRBV12-3 or TRBV12-4 and TRBJ2-2, with D uncertain. The CDR3 is 15 residues long. V was trimmed by 3 bases and J by 4 bases, leaving 12 bases between them. This CDR3 reads CASSFTSVGTGELFF. The DNA of the CDR3 is TGTGCCAGCAGTTTTACCAGCGTCGGCACCGGGGAGCTGTTTTTT.

In this sample, this clonotype turned up many times. V usage is TRBV7-3 and J usage is TRBJ2-5; D is ambiguous. The CDR3 loop spans 15 amino acids. The V gene lost 1 base and the J gene lost 5 bases, with 14 bases spanning the gap. Germline lookup yields CDR1 SGHTA and CDR2 FQGTGA. CDR3 nucleotide sequence: TGTGCCAGCAGCTTAAGATCCCGCTTTGGGGAGACCCAGTACTTC. Protein: CASSLRSRFGETQYF.

The chain recombines TRBV30 with TRBJ1-5; the D gene is possibly TRBD1 (5 bases). Germline CDR1 reads GTSNPN; CDR2 reads SVGIG (reference sequence). With 6 bases removed from V and 7 bases from J, the gap between germline ends came to 16 bases. The CDR3 is 13 amino acids. The DNA of the CDR3 is TGTGCCTGTAGCGGGGCGGGATGGCAGCCCCAGCATTTT. Translation: CACSGAGWQPQHF.

The V call is TRBV28, the J call TRBJ1-1; 9 bases agree with TRBD1. The germline V gene has CDR1 MDHEN and CDR2 SYDVKM. The V and J ends lost 7 bases and 4 bases, in that order; junction bases with no gene match: 4. The CDR3 contains 13 residues. CDR3 region: CASKTGGGTEAFF. The CDR3 DNA reads as TGTGCCAGCAAGACAGGGGGAGGCACTGAAGCTTTCTTT.

This clonotype was picked up a small number of times. This chain links TRBV6-2 or TRBV6-3 with TRBJ1-6; D possibly corresponds to TRBD1 (5 bases). This CDR3 is 15 amino acids long. V was shortened by 4 bases and J by 11 bases, with 18 bases between the two germline ends. The V gene's germline CDR1 is MNHEY and CDR2 SVGEGT. The CDR3 sequence: CASSSRGKGSAPLHF. As DNA, the CDR3 is TGTGCCAGCAGTTCCCGGGGGAAAGGAAGTGCACCCCTCCACTTT.

This chain joins TRBV5-1 and TRBJ2-3; 10 bases map to TRBD1. CDR1 is SGHRS, CDR2 YFSETQ, per germline. The CDR3 runs to 16 residues. Unmatched junction bases numbered 6, after V lost 2 bases and J lost 3 bases. CDR3 nucleotides: TGCGCCAGCAGCTTAGCCAGGACAGGGGGGACAGATACGCAGTATTTT. Its protein is CASSLARTGGTDTQYF.

There are many counts of this clonotype. This chain joins TRBV6-5 and TRBJ1-1; tentatively, D is TRBD1 (5 bases). Germline CDR1 MNHEY, CDR2 SVGAGI. V lost 1 base, J lost 5 bases, and 17 bases lay in between. This CDR3 spans 16 amino acids. DNA of the CDR3: TGTGCCAGCAGTTACTACCCACCCCCGGGGCAGACTGAAGCTTTCTTT. Residues: CASSYYPPPGQTEAFF.

This clonotype showed up just a few times. The chain couples TRBV12-3 or TRBV12-4 to TRBJ2-1; D might be TRBD2 (6 bases). The germline V and J ends were trimmed by 3 bases and 0 bases, with 9 bases remaining between them. This CDR3 has 15 amino acids. Written as DNA, the CDR3 is TGTGCCAGCAGTTTTTACGGGAGCTCCTACAATGAGCAGTTCTTC. Protein product: CASSFYGSSYNEQFF.

In its sample, this clonotype was seen many times. J is TRBJ2-6 and V is TRBV7-9; no clear D gene. The CDR3 totals 13 residues. CDR1 is SEHNR and CDR2 is FQNEAQ in the germline V gene (reference sequence). Trimming stripped 3 bases from V and 4 bases from J, with 4 bases between. CDR3 loop: CASSFAGANVLTF. The CDR3 nucleotides read TGTGCCAGCAGCTTCGCGGGGGCCAACGTCCTGACTTTC.

This clonotype has just a few counts. V gene TRBV7-9 combines with J gene TRBJ2-3; 12 nucleotides align to TRBD2. In germline, CDR1 is SEHNR, CDR2 FQNEAQ (reference sequence). The CDR3 length is 21 residues. The V gene end was trimmed by 3 bases and the J gene end by 2 bases; junction bases not matched to a gene: 18. CDR3 nucleotide sequence: TGTGCCAGCAGCTTGGGGATATCTCCTGGGCGACTAGCGGGGGACACAGATACGCAGTATTTT. Translated: CASSLGISPGRLAGDTDTQYF.

The V call is TRBV28, the J call TRBJ2-7; D possibly corresponds to TRBD2 (6 bases). Germline V gene data show CDR1 as MDHEN and CDR2 as SYDVKM. V was cut by 10 bases and J by 0 bases, with 13 bases left in between. The CDR3 is made up of 13 amino acids. The DNA of the CDR3 is TGTGCCACCGCCGGGGGTCCCTCCTACGAGCAGTACTTC. Translation gives CATAGGPSYEQYF.

The chain links TRBV6-5 to TRBJ2-2, with D hard to call. V lost 7 bases, J lost 4 bases, and 7 bases lay in between. The CDR3 length is 12 residues. Germline values: CDR1 MNHEY, CDR2 SVGAGI. The CDR3 nucleotides are TGTGCCAGCACAGCCTCCACCGGGGAGCTGTTTTTT. This translates into CASTASTGELFF.

Sample share makes this clonotype medium-sized. V gene TRBV10-3 combines with J gene TRBJ1-2, with 7 bases identical to TRBD1. The germline gives CDR1 ENHRY, CDR2 SYGVKD. This CDR3 is built from 13 residues. Trimming took 6 bases from V and 3 from J; bases not matched to a gene: 4. The CDR3 loop is CAIRLTGDYGYTF. The CDR3 bases are TGTGCCATCAGGTTAACAGGGGACTATGGCTACACCTTC.